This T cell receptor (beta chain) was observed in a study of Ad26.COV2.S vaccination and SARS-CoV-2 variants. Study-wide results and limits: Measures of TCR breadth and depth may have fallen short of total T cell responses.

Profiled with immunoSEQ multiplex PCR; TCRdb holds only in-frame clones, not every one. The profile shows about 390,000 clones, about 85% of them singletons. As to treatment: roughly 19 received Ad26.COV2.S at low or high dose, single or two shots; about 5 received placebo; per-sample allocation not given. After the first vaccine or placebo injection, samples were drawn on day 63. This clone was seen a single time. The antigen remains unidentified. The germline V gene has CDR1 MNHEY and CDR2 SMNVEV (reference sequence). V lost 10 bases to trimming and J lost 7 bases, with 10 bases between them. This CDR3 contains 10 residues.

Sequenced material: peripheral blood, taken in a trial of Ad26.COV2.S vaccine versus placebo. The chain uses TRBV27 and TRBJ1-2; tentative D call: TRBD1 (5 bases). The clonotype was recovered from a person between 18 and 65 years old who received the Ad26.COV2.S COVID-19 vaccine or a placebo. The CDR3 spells CATWGGGYTF. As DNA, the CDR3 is TGTGCCACTTGGGGCGGTGGCTACACCTTC.